This TCR beta chain was observed in a study of T cell responses to AZD1222 COVID-19 vaccine. Sequencing was performed with immunoSEQ multiplex PCR; in TCRdb, only in-frame clones are kept and a portion is missing. This sample has about 120,000 clones, with around nine tenths found just once. On this clone: Its antigen is currently unknown.

Whole-study results and caveats: Spike-specific TCR breadth and depth grew following two AZD1222 doses. White British people made up most donors, females outnumbered males, and clonal diversity was possibly underestimated.

This CDR3 spans 13 amino acids. CDR1 and CDR2 from the germline V gene are SGDLS and YYNGEE. Trimming removed 4 bases at V and 4 bases at J, with 11 bases between. The chain couples TRBV9 to TRBJ1-1, with D perhaps matching TRBD1 (5 bases). This receptor was identified in an adult in good health. Sequenced material: peripheral blood, taken on day 0 of AZD1222 vaccination. The CDR3 loop is CASSLGGSTEAFF. In nucleotides, the CDR3 is TGTGCCAGCAGCTTGGGGGGGAGCACTGAAGCTTTCTTT.